These 3 T cell receptor beta chains share one sample of origin, sequenced in a study of blood T cell repertoires in COVID-19. Only in-frame clones appear in the TCRdb table, and some are missing; sequencing was by immunoSEQ multiplex PCR. Among just under 300,000 clones listed, approximately 86% were seen once. The sequencing input was peripheral blood. The receptors come from a man aged 65 to 79 with acute or convalescent COVID-19.

This clone has just one count. The chain couples TRBV19 to TRBJ1-4, with D maybe TRBD1 (5 bases). The V and J ends lost 5 bases and 0 bases respectively, with 13 bases between them. This CDR3 comprises 16 residues. Looked up from germline, CDR1 is LNHDA and CDR2 is SQIVND (reference sequence). In nucleotides, the CDR3 is TGTGCCAGTAGTCCAACAGGAGCCTCAACTAATGAAAAACTGTTTTTT. Amino acid sequence: CASSPTGASTNEKLFF.

The V gene is TRBV9, the J gene TRBJ1-4; TRBD1 agrees at 7 bases. CDR1 is SGDLS, CDR2 YYNGEE, per germline. The CDR3 spans 15 residues. V dropped 5 bases and J dropped 4; count of bases not matched to a gene: 8. The CDR3 sequence: CASSKTGTLNEKLFF. The CDR3 region has the DNA TGTGCCAGCAGTAAGACAGGGACCCTTAATGAAAAACTGTTTTTT.

V is TRBV28 and J is TRBJ2-5, with TRBD1 identical over 7 bases. V was clipped by 3 bases and J by 2 bases; unmatched bases: 12. CDR1 is MDHEN and CDR2 is SYDVKM in the germline V gene. This CDR3 region has 17 residues. The CDR3 here is CASSFVLTGDLQETQYF. The CDR3 nucleotides are TGTGCCAGCAGTTTTGTTCTCACAGGGGATTTACAAGAGACCCAGTACTTC.